This TCR beta chain is drawn from a study of blood T cell repertoires in COVID-19. Profiled with immunoSEQ multiplex PCR; TCRdb holds only in-frame clones, not every one. The sample shows hundreds of thousands of clones, about 90% of them seen only once. Germline loops: CDR1 SGHRS, CDR2 YFSETQ. This CDR3 region has 16 residues. Trimming removed 0 bases from V and 5 bases from J; junction bases left unmatched: 10. This rearrangement joins TRBV5-1 to TRBJ2-7, with 8 nucleotides matching TRBD1. The TCR was taken from a woman aged 45-60 years who had been exposed to COVID-19. Sequencing input: PBMCs or T cells enriched from blood (not recorded which). This CDR3 reads CASSLGLGQGVHEQYF. Written as DNA, the CDR3 is TGCGCCAGCAGCTTGGGTTTAGGACAGGGTGTCCACGAGCAGTACTTC. Based on the CDR3 plus reference TRBV5-1 and TRBJ2-7, the full variable domain is KAGVTQTPRYLIKTRGQQVTLSCSPISGHRSVSWYQQTPGQGLQFLFEYFSETQRNKGNFPGRFSGRQFSNSRSEMNVSTLELGDSALYLCASSLGLGQGVHEQYFGPGTRLTVT.